These 10 T cell receptor beta chains share one sample of origin, sequenced in a study of T cells in Graves' hyperthyroidism and ophthalmopathy. Amplification yielded TCR beta CDR3 regions, with RNA transcripts as the source. The HTBI primer set served for first-round RT-PCR of the TCR CDR3. TCRdb recomputed calls from the multiplex PCR reads with MiXCR, one row per CDR3 protein. This sample has about 300,000 distinct CDR3 sequences; approximately 18% occur once, and the top ten carry just under 40%. Sample: blood. The receptors were sampled from a man in his fifties or sixties with Graves' ophthalmopathy.

V is TRBV28 and J is TRBJ1-2; D gene unclear. CDR3 length equals 10 residues. Germline CDR1 MDHEN, CDR2 SYDVKM. V was shortened by 9 bases and J by 8 bases, with 10 bases between the two germline ends. The DNA for the CDR3 is TGTGCCAGTGGCGGGAGCGGCTACACCTTC. This translates into CASGGSGYTF.

V and J are TRBV5-1 and TRBJ2-5; 9 nucleotides agree with TRBD1. Trimming removed 4 bases from V and 4 bases from J; junction bases left unmatched: 8. The CDR3 sequence is 15 residues long. The germline V gene has CDR1 SGHRS and CDR2 YFSETQ. CDR3 sequence (DNA): TGCGCCAGCAGCATTACAGGGGGCAGGGGAGAGACCCAGTACTTC. Protein product: CASSITGGRGETQYF.

This clonotype turned up a few times. J is TRBJ2-7 and V is TRBV6-1; TRBD2 agrees at 7 bases. The CDR3 consists of 14 residues. Germline CDR1 is MNHNS and CDR2 is SASEGT. V shed 2 bases and J 7 bases; nucleotides not matched to a gene: 8. The CDR3 DNA is TGTGCCAGCAGTGAACTAGCGGACCTGGTGGAGCAGTACTTC. It yields the protein CASSELADLVEQYF.

On this clonotype itself: A much larger clone differs from this one at a single base, so this may be a read error. The rearrangement joins TRBV29-1 to TRBJ1-1; 7 bases agree with TRBD1. With V trimmed by 4 bases and J by 13 bases, 12 bases remained unmatched. Germline V lookup: CDR1 SQVTM, CDR2 ANQGSEA. The CDR3 spans 12 residues. The chain's CDR3 is CSVGRGPDLHFF. In DNA, the CDR3 is TGCAGCGTTGGAAGGGGGCCGGATTTGCATTTCTTT.

The rearrangement joins TRBV5-1 to TRBJ2-2; D is possibly TRBD1 (6 bases). CDR1 and CDR2 from the germline V gene are SGHRS and YFSETQ. Trimming pared 5 bases from V and 0 bases from J, leaving 14 bases between. This CDR3 has 16 residues. The CDR3 region has the DNA TGCGCCAGCAGTTACGGACAGAGAGCGAACACCGGGGAGCTGTTTTTT. Protein product: CASSYGQRANTGELFF.

This clonotype was observed a handful of times. The chain uses TRBV7-9 and TRBJ2-5, with a possible D match to TRBD1 (5 bases). CDR1 is SEHNR and CDR2 is FQNEAQ in the germline V gene (reference sequence). V was pared by 4 bases and J by 2 bases, with 17 bases between. The CDR3 extends over 16 amino acids. The CDR3 sequence is CASSWPRQFRQETQYF. DNA of the CDR3: TGTGCCAGCAGCTGGCCTCGACAGTTTCGACAAGAGACCCAGTACTTC.

This clonotype was picked up many times. The genes are TRBV11-2 and TRBJ2-1; D uncertain. Looked up from germline, CDR1 is SGHAT and CDR2 is FQNNGV. The CDR3 consists of 13 residues. The germline V and J ends were trimmed by 3 bases and 5 bases, with 8 bases remaining between them. CDR3 DNA sequence: TGTGCCAGCAGCTTGGTGGCGAACAATGAGCAGTTCTTC. This sequence encodes CASSLVANNEQFF. The variable domain in full, with the rest retrieved from reference TRBV11-2 and TRBJ2-1, is EAGVAQSPRYKIIEKRQSVAFWCNPISGHATLYWYQQILGQGPKLLIQFQNNGVVDDSQLPKDRFSAERLKGVDSTLKIQPAKLEDSAVYLCASSLVANNEQFFGPGTRLTVL.

This clonotype was recorded many times. This chain connects TRBV6-1 to TRBJ2-1; the D gene is possibly TRBD1 (6 bases). The CDR3 covers 13 residues. CDR1 MNHNS and CDR2 SASEGT come from the germline V gene. V lost 5 bases and J lost 7, with 12 bases in between. CDR3 amino acids: CASSLLTGNEQFF. The CDR3 DNA sequence: TGTGCCAGCAGTTTACTTACAGGGAATGAGCAGTTCTTC.

This clonotype was counted only a few times. The chain recombines TRBV29-1 with TRBJ2-5; a possible D gene is TRBD2 (6 bases). There are 12 residues in the CDR3. The ends were cut back, 6 bases at V and 5 bases at J, with 13 bases in the middle. Looked up from germline, CDR1 is SQVTM and CDR2 is ANQGSEA. The CDR3 reads CSVGAGSETQYF. The CDR3 DNA is TGCAGCGTGGGAGCGGGTTCGGAGACCCAGTACTTC.

This clonotype was counted only a few times. V usage is TRBV19 and J usage is TRBJ2-3, with D perhaps given as TRBD1 or TRBD2 (5 bases each). This CDR3 region has 13 residues. Germline V lookup: CDR1 LNHDA, CDR2 SQIVND (reference sequence). V gave up 6 bases and J gave up 6 bases, with 13 bases separating them. The CDR3 protein is CASSKGWGDTQYF. The CDR3, as DNA: TGTGCCAGTAGCAAAGGTTGGGGGGATACGCAGTATTTT.